This TCR beta chain emerged from a study of shared clonotypes between healthy human individuals. Across the study: The donor pool was made up of two women and a few men aged 18 to 49.

Assay execution proceeded at the deep level. Assay used: immunoSEQ multiplex PCR; TCRdb lists only in-frame clones, some missing. The sample has about 2 million clones, about 95% seen once. To note about this clone: The antigen remains unidentified.

Study results and limitations: Roughly 5% of naive CD4 clonotypes were common to a handful of donors. Sampling included only blood; tissue repertoires likely differ.

CDR1 is MGHRA and CDR2 is YSYEKL in the germline V gene. CDR3 size: 17 residues. V lost 4 bases, J lost 8 bases, and 12 bases stayed unmatched. Naive CD8 isolation took CD45RO-negative cells positively selected for CCR7 and excluded terminally differentiated effector memory CD45RA+ cells. The chain combines TRBV4-1 with TRBJ1-4, with 11 bases matching TRBD1. The material sequenced was naive CD8+ T cells sorted from blood. This clonotype was sampled from a man aged 18 to 29 in good health. CDR3 sequence: CASSPLTRDRGEEKLFF. CDR3 bases: TGCGCCAGCAGCCCATTAACCCGGGACAGGGGGGAGGAAAAACTGTTTTTT.